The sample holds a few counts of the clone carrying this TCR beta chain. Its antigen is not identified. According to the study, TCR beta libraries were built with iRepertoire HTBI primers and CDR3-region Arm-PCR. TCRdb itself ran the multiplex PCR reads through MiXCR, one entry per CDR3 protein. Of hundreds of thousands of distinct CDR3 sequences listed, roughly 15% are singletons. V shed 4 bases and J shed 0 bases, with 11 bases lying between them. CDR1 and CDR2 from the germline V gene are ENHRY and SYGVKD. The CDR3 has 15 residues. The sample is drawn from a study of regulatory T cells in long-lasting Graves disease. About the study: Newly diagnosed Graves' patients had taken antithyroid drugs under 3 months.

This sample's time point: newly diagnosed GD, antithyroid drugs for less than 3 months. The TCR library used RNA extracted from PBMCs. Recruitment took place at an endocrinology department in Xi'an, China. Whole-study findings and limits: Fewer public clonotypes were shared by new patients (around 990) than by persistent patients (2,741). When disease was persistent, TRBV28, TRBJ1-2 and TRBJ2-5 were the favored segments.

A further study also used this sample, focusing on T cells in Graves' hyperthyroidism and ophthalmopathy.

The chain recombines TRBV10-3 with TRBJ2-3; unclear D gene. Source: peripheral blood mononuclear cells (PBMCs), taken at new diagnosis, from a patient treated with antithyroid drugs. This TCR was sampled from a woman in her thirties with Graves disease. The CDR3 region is CAISGPPPSTDTQYF. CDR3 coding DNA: TGTGCCATCAGTGGACCCCCCCCTAGCACAGATACGCAGTATTTT.